The clone carrying this T cell receptor (beta chain) has a count of ten or more. Each TCR beta library was made by quantitative 5'-RACE that incorporated molecular barcodes. From the 5' RACE reads, TCRdb called clonotypes with MiXCR, one entry per CDR3 protein. The table includes roughly 250,000 distinct CDR3 sequences, 7.5% to 9% detected once. The data derive from a study of CD8 T cells in ankylosing spondylitis. Germline V gene lookup returns CDR1 DFQATT and CDR2 SNEGSKA (reference sequence). The CDR3 has 15 amino acids. Trimming took 1 base from V and 7 from J; bases not matched to a gene: 5. The TCR sequence derives from a male donor with ankylosing spondylitis or in good health (not recorded which). The sequenced material came from blood, either unsorted or a sorted T cell fraction (not recorded which). The chain joins TRBV20-1 to TRBJ1-6; 9 positions agree with TRBD1. The CDR3 DNA sequence: TGCAGTGCTAGAGGGTACGGACAGGGGAATTCACCCCTCCACTTT. Translation gives CSARGYGQGNSPLHF.